Following are 27 T cell receptor beta chains from one sample sequenced in a study of blood T cells in healthy people across ages. Then a second PCR, running roughly 7 to 11 cycles, was carried out with a sample-barcoded 5' primer and a J-beta primer mix. A single record per CDR3 protein comes from TCRdb applying MiXCR to the 5' RACE reads. The repertoire holds around 800,000 distinct CDR3 sequences, with around 68% as singletons. The source material was blood. Receptors were obtained from a man aged 25-45 years in good health.

The chain uses TRBV13 and TRBJ1-2; tentatively, D is TRBD1 (6 bases). Trimming removed 5 bases at V and 1 base at J, with 14 bases between. The CDR3 has 15 amino acids. Germline loops: CDR1 PRHDT, CDR2 FYEKMQ (reference sequence). The CDR3 region has the DNA TGTGCCAGCAGCCCCGAGGACAGTCGTAACTATGGCTACACCTTC. This encodes CASSPEDSRNYGYTF.

Many counts were recorded for this clonotype. The rearrangement joins TRBV9 to TRBJ2-1; either TRBD1 or TRBD2 may fit D (6 bases each). Germline V gene lookup returns CDR1 SGDLS and CDR2 YYNGEE. V dropped 1 base and J dropped 9 bases, with 14 bases sitting between them. This CDR3 has 14 amino acids. This CDR3 reads CASSVFTGGAEQFF. The CDR3 nucleotides are TGTGCCAGCAGCGTATTCACCGGGGGCGCTGAGCAGTTCTTC. Filled out from reference TRBV9 and TRBJ2-1, the complete variable domain reads DSGVTQTPKHLITATGQRVTLRCSPRSGDLSVYWYQQSLDQGLQFLIQYYNGEERAKGNILERFSAQQFPDLHSELNLSSLELGDSALYFCASSVFTGGAEQFFGPGTRLTVL.

This chain connects TRBV3-1 to TRBJ2-1, with 9 bases fitting TRBD1. V lost 3 bases to trimming and J lost 6 bases; unmatched junction nucleotides: 12. CDR1 and CDR2 from the germline V gene are LGHDT and YNNKEL (reference sequence). CDR3 size: 17 residues. The CDR3 DNA reads TGTGCCAGCAGCCATCTACCCCGGGACAGGGAATTCAATGAGCAGTTCTTC. Translating it yields CASSHLPRDREFNEQFF.

The genes are TRBV20-1 and TRBJ1-2; 12 positions match TRBD1. V lost 5 bases to trimming and J lost 2 bases; unmatched junction nucleotides: 3. This CDR3 contains 14 residues. Germline assignment: CDR1 DFQATT and CDR2 SNEGSKA (reference sequence). CDR3 bases: TGCAGTGCTTGGGGGACAGGGGGCAACTATGGCTACACCTTC. This codes for CSAWGTGGNYGYTF.

The V gene is TRBV4-2, the J gene TRBJ2-1, with D perhaps matching TRBD2 (7 bases). The germline CDR1 and CDR2 sequences are LGHNA and YNFKEQ. With 4 bases removed from V and 2 bases from J, the gap between germline ends came to 18 bases. CDR3 length equals 17 residues. The CDR3 sequence: CASSLDGRGAPYNEQFF. The CDR3 DNA follows: TGTGCCAGCAGCCTAGACGGCCGGGGGGCCCCCTACAATGAGCAGTTCTTC.

The sample holds a few counts of this clonotype. The chain recombines TRBV14 with TRBJ1-5; D call uncertain. The CDR3 covers 13 residues. Per the germline V gene, CDR1 is SGHDN and CDR2 is FVKESK. Deletions cut 1 base from V and 2 bases from J, with 3 bases between. The CDR3 nucleotides read TGTGCCAGCAGCCAAGTCCGCAATCAGCCCCAGCATTTT. Its protein product is CASSQVRNQPQHF.

The chain couples TRBV20-1 to TRBJ2-4; TRBD2 matches 7 bases. J lost 0 bases, V lost 5 bases, and 4 bases had no gene match. Germline V CDR1 and CDR2: DFQATT, SNEGSKA (reference sequence). The CDR3 runs 14 residues. This CDR3 reads CSAGAGVAKNIQYF. DNA of the CDR3: TGCAGTGCTGGGGCGGGGGTAGCCAAAAACATTCAGTACTTC.

This chain links TRBV10-3 with TRBJ1-2; D call uncertain. Germline assignment: CDR1 ENHRY and CDR2 SYGVKD. The CDR3 is 14 residues long. V was cut by 7 bases and J by 2 bases, with 14 bases left in between. Written as DNA, the CDR3 is TGTGCCATCAATTCGGTTAATTCGAACTATGGCTACACCTTC. This codes for CAINSVNSNYGYTF.

V gene TRBV6-1 combines with J gene TRBJ2-5; D is perhaps TRBD1 (5 bases). CDR1 and CDR2 from the germline V gene are MNHNS and SASEGT. CDR3 length: 15 residues. V was cut by 1 base and J by 1 base, with 10 bases left in between. The CDR3: CASSEGRQFQETQYF. DNA for the CDR3: TGTGCCAGCAGTGAAGGACGACAGTTCCAAGAGACCCAGTACTTC.

This clonotype was seen a few times. A single base separates this from a much larger clone, so it may be a read error. The chain carries TRBV3-1 and TRBJ2-1; 9 bases are shared with TRBD2. The last part of the DNA fits TRBJ2-7 better; the J call may be wrong. This CDR3 is built from 17 residues. Germline CDR1 LGHDT, CDR2 YNNKEL (reference sequence). The CDR3 sequence is CASSQDIAGEIYNEQYF. DNA of the CDR3: TGTGCCAGCAGCCAAGATATAGCGGGGGAGATCTACAATGAGCAGTACTTC.

The V and J genes are TRBV7-9 and TRBJ2-7, with D possibly called TRBD1 or TRBD2 (6 bases each). The CDR3 runs to 14 residues. Germline loops: CDR1 SEHNR, CDR2 FQNEAQ (reference sequence). V lost 3 bases and J 1 base, leaving 10 bases between the germline ends. CDR3 in DNA: TGTGCCAGCAGCTTTGCGGGACAATCCTACGAGCAGTACTTC. It specifies CASSFAGQSYEQYF.

The rearrangement links TRBV2 to TRBJ1-5, with no clear D. Looked up from germline, CDR1 is SNHLY and CDR2 is FYNNEI. The CDR3 length is 15 residues. Deletions cut 6 bases from V and 4 bases from J, with 16 bases between. The CDR3 reads CASSYWTGENQPQHF. As DNA, the CDR3 is TGTGCCAGCAGCTATTGGACTGGCGAAAATCAGCCCCAGCATTTT.

This chain links TRBV7-9 with TRBJ2-4; 12 bases are shared with TRBD1. J gave up 5 bases and V 3 bases, and 11 bases lay outside the gene matches. The CDR3 length is 18 residues. Germline V lookup: CDR1 SEHNR, CDR2 FQNEAQ (reference sequence). The CDR3 bases are TGTGCCAGCAGCTTCTCCGGAGGGGGACAGGGGGCAGAAAACATTCAGTACTTC. Its protein product is CASSFSGGGQGAENIQYF. The full variable domain, its missing parts supplied by reference TRBV7-9 and TRBJ2-4, is DTGVSQNPRHKITKRGQNVTFRCDPISEHNRLYWYRQTLGQGPEFLTYFQNEAQLEKSRLLSDRFSAERPKGSFSTLEIQRTEQGDSAMYLCASSFSGGGQGAENIQYFGAGTRLSVL.

The chain carries TRBV20-1 and TRBJ1-6; D perhaps matches TRBD1 (5 bases). The germline V gene encodes CDR1 DFQATT and CDR2 SNEGSKA (reference sequence). CDR3 length equals 14 residues. The ends were cut back, 6 bases at V and 7 bases at J, with 16 bases in the middle. CDR3 residues: CSATYRDGNSPLHF. The CDR3 bases are TGCAGTGCCACATATCGGGACGGAAATTCACCCCTCCACTTT.

The V gene is TRBV2, the J gene TRBJ2-7; D remains unclear. There are 13 residues in the CDR3. Germline V lookup: CDR1 SNHLY, CDR2 FYNNEI. V lost 8 bases and J lost 5, with 16 bases in between. The CDR3 coding sequence is TGTGCCAGCCGCGGTGAGGTCCCCAACGAGCAGTACTTC. Amino acid sequence: CASRGEVPNEQYF.

This clonotype turned up a few times. The V and J genes are TRBV20-1 and TRBJ2-3, with D possibly matching TRBD2 (6 bases). Trimming cost V 4 bases and J 0 bases, with 11 bases left between them. The CDR3 is made up of 14 amino acids. Germline assignment: CDR1 DFQATT and CDR2 SNEGSKA (reference sequence). As DNA, the CDR3 is TGCAGTGCTACTAGACTAGAGAGCACAGATACGCAGTATTTT. Amino acid sequence: CSATRLESTDTQYF.

This clonotype was picked up a small number of times. The rearrangement joins TRBV4-2 to TRBJ2-3, with 8 bases lining up with TRBD2. J was trimmed by 14 bases and V by 3 bases; bases with no gene match: 13. Germline CDR1 is LGHNA and CDR2 is YNFKEQ. CDR3 length equals 14 residues. DNA of the CDR3: TGTGCCAGCAGCCAGGCGGCTAGTAGCGGGGAGGTGTATTTT. Translated: CASSQAASSGEVYF.

Remarks on this clonotype: At one boundary the junction diverges from the germline segment, which might be a read error. This rearrangement joins TRBV10-3 to TRBJ2-5, with TRBD2 matching 7 bases. Germline CDR1 is ENHRY and CDR2 is SYGVKD. This CDR3 is 15 amino acids long. The CDR3 sequence is CATSSGTNLQETQYF. DNA of the CDR3: TGTGCCACCAGTTCCGGGACTAATCTCCAAGAGACCCAGTACTTC.

The V call is TRBV10-3, the J call TRBJ2-5; D may match TRBD1 or TRBD2 (6 bases each). This CDR3 region has 14 residues. Per germline, CDR1 ENHRY and CDR2 SYGVKD. Deletions cut 11 bases from V and 2 bases from J, with 18 bases between. CDR3 region: CAAGSGATQETQYF. The CDR3 region has the DNA TGTGCCGCGGGATCAGGGGCAACTCAAGAGACCCAGTACTTC.

J is TRBJ2-1 and V is TRBV7-9; perhaps TRBD1 as D (6 bases). Germline V CDR1 and CDR2: SEHNR, FQNEAQ (reference sequence). V dropped 4 bases and J dropped 9 bases, with 25 bases sitting between them. The CDR3 has 17 residues. The CDR3 DNA is TGTGCCAGCAGCTCATACAGGGTTCCCCACCTACATGGTGAGCAGTTCTTC. Translated, it gives CASSSYRVPHLHGEQFF. Complete variable domain (other parts from reference TRBV7-9 and TRBJ2-1): DTGVSQNPRHKITKRGQNVTFRCDPISEHNRLYWYRQTLGQGPEFLTYFQNEAQLEKSRLLSDRFSAERPKGSFSTLEIQRTEQGDSAMYLCASSSYRVPHLHGEQFFGPGTRLTVL.

This clonotype came up a few times. The V gene is TRBV20-1, the J gene TRBJ2-3; 7 positions agree with TRBD1. Unmatched junction bases numbered 9, after V lost 5 bases and J lost 4 bases. Germline CDR1 is DFQATT and CDR2 is SNEGSKA (reference sequence). The CDR3 covers 14 residues. The chain's CDR3 is CSAVGTVSSDTQYF. The CDR3 bases are TGCAGTGCTGTAGGGACAGTTAGTTCAGATACGCAGTATTTT.

V usage is TRBV24-1 and J usage is TRBJ2-1; D possibly uses TRBD1 or TRBD2 (6 bases each). CDR1 KGHDR and CDR2 SFDVKD come from the germline V gene. The CDR3 sequence is 14 residues long. Trimming took off 4 bases at V and 7 bases at J, with 13 bases between the two ends. In DNA, the CDR3 is TGTGCCACCAGTGACGAACAGGGACTGAATGAGCAGTTCTTC. It codes for CATSDEQGLNEQFF.

V usage is TRBV14 and J usage is TRBJ1-2; a possible D gene is TRBD1 (5 bases). Germline V gene sequence: CDR1 SGHDN, CDR2 FVKESK. V gave up 1 base and J gave up 4 bases, with 13 bases separating them. The CDR3 is made up of 15 amino acids. Here the CDR3 reads CASSQASGRPYGYTF. The CDR3 DNA sequence: TGTGCCAGCAGCCAAGCTTCGGGACGGCCCTATGGCTACACCTTC.

This clonotype was observed a handful of times. This chain joins TRBV12-3 or TRBV12-4 and TRBJ2-1; TRBD1 matches 10 bases. The V gene end was trimmed by 1 base and the J gene end by 7 bases; junction bases not matched to a gene: 4. The CDR3 has 15 residues. CDR3 nucleotides: TGTGCCAGCAGTTTAGGACAGGGGGCGGGTAATGAGCAGTTCTTC. Translation gives CASSLGQGAGNEQFF.

The chain couples TRBV14 to TRBJ2-6; 10 positions agree with TRBD1. The CDR3 has 17 amino acids. CDR1 and CDR2 from the germline V gene are SGHDN and FVKESK. V was pared by 4 bases and J by 0 bases, with 3 bases of the junction left unmatched. The CDR3 here is CASSRDRGISGANVLTF. Written as DNA, the CDR3 is TGTGCCAGCAGCCGGGACAGGGGAATCTCTGGGGCCAACGTCCTGACTTTC.

The CDR3 bases are TGTGCCAGCAGCTTAGAGGGGCCACAGCCCCAGCATTTT. This gives the protein CASSLEGPQPQHF. The chain is built from TRBV7-2 and TRBJ1-5, with TRBD1 as a possible D gene (5 bases). This CDR3 region has 13 residues. From germline, CDR1 is SGHTA and CDR2 FQGNSA. Trimming took 1 base from V and 7 from J, leaving 8 bases between them.

The chain employs TRBV29-1 and TRBJ1-2; TRBD1 might be the D (6 bases). Germline assignment: CDR1 SQVTM and CDR2 ANQGSEA. Trimming removed 1 base from V and 1 base from J, with 13 bases in between. The CDR3 length is 15 residues. CDR3 loop: CSVEGPGALNYGYTF. The CDR3 region has the DNA TGCAGCGTTGAAGGGCCAGGGGCTCTTAACTATGGCTACACCTTC.